The 20 T cell receptor beta chains below come from one sample, sequenced in a study of blood T cell repertoires in COVID-19. The data were produced by immunoSEQ multiplex PCR, yet TCRdb's version contains in-frame clones alone and is incomplete. Of about 90,000 clones listed, 70% to 90% are singletons. Specimen: peripheral blood. These receptors were collected from a human donor in a cohort sampled during active COVID-19.

V is TRBV5-1 and J is TRBJ2-2; 8 bases line up with TRBD1. Germline values: CDR1 SGHRS, CDR2 YFSETQ. J lost 6 bases, V lost 6 bases, and 13 bases had no gene match. The length of the CDR3 is 16 residues. The CDR3 reads CASIPQGVIDSGELFF. In DNA form, the CDR3 reads TGCGCCAGCATTCCACAGGGGGTAATAGACTCCGGGGAGCTGTTTTTT.

The V call is TRBV7-2, the J call TRBJ2-1; 7 bases map to TRBD2. The CDR3 sequence is 16 residues long. With V trimmed by 3 bases and J by 10 bases, 15 bases remained unmatched. The V gene's germline CDR1 is SGHTA and CDR2 FQGNSA. The DNA of the CDR3 is TGTGCCAGCAGCTTTGTCCCTAGCGGTGGAGTTAGGGAGCAGTTCTTC. This gives the protein CASSFVPSGGVREQFF.

This clone has a handful of counts. The chain combines TRBV11-3 with TRBJ1-3; TRBD1 aligns across 9 bases. CDR3 length: 15 amino acids. V shed 9 bases and J 0 bases; nucleotides not matched to a gene: 6. Germline values: CDR1 SGHNT, CDR2 YENEEA. As DNA, the CDR3 is TGTGCCAGACCGACAGGGGGGAGCTCTGGAAACACCATATATTTT. The encoded protein is CARPTGGSSGNTIYF. The full variable domain, rest sourced from reference TRBV11-3 and TRBJ1-3, is EAGVVQSPRYKIIEKKQPVAFWCNPISGHNTLYWYLQNLGQGPELLIRYENEEAVDDSQLPKDRFSAERLKGVDSTLKIQPAELGDSAVYLCARPTGGSSGNTIYFGEGSWLTVV.

This clone was detected once. The CDR3 region is CASSSGGSTDTQYF. The DNA for the CDR3 is TGTGCCAGCAGTTCCGGCGGGAGCACAGATACGCAGTATTTT. The chain carries TRBV28 and TRBJ2-3, with D tentatively TRBD2 (5 bases). Germline V lookup: CDR1 MDHEN, CDR2 SYDVKM. The CDR3 is made up of 14 amino acids. The V gene lost 4 bases and the J gene lost 0 bases, with 8 bases spanning the gap.

CDR3 coding DNA: TGTGCCTGGAGTGTACCGCGGCTCAGGGGAGGCTACACCTTC. Amino acids: CAWSVPRLRGGYTF. The chain uses TRBV30 and TRBJ1-2, with D perhaps TRBD1 (6 bases). The length of the CDR3 is 14 residues. The V and J ends lost 0 bases and 8 bases respectively, with 16 bases between them. In germline, CDR1 is GTSNPN, CDR2 SVGIG (reference sequence).

The chain employs TRBV28 and TRBJ1-4; 7 bases line up with TRBD1. V dropped 6 bases and J dropped 7; count of bases not matched to a gene: 8. The CDR3 contains 14 residues. CDR1 is MDHEN, CDR2 SYDVKM, per germline. The CDR3 nucleotides read TGTGCCAGCAGGGAGACAGGGAAGGTTGAAAAACTGTTTTTT. This codes for CASRETGKVEKLFF.

The rearrangement links TRBV14 to TRBJ1-1, with TRBD1 as a possible D gene (5 bases). This CDR3 is built from 13 residues. Trimming took 4 bases from V and 4 from J, leaving 10 bases between them. CDR1 and CDR2 (germline): SGHDN, FVKESK. DNA for the CDR3: TGTGCCAGCAGCCGGGTCGGGGGCACTGAAGCTTTCTTT. This gives the protein CASSRVGGTEAFF.

The chain couples TRBV6-5 to TRBJ1-5, with a weak D call TRBD1 (6 bases). In germline, CDR1 is MNHEY, CDR2 SVGAGI. There are 13 residues in the CDR3. Between the trimmed V and J ends, which lost 7 bases and 5 bases, there was a span of 12 bases. CDR3 DNA sequence: TGTGCCAGCAAGGGGGGGCGGCATCAGCCCCAGCATTTT. Protein sequence: CASKGGRHQPQHF.

The chain combines TRBV7-9 with TRBJ1-3; D not resolved. This CDR3 is built from 14 residues. V lost 5 bases to trimming and J lost 4 bases, with 12 bases between them. From germline, CDR1 is SEHNR and CDR2 FQNEAQ (reference sequence). CDR3 sequence: CASSLSGLGNTIYF. CDR3 in DNA: TGTGCCAGCAGCCTATCTGGACTCGGAAACACCATATATTTT.

The V gene is TRBV9, the J gene TRBJ1-2; no clear D. The CDR3 length is 15 residues. Trimming took off 0 bases at V and 0 bases at J, with 9 bases between the two ends. Germline CDR1 is SGDLS and CDR2 is YYNGEE. This CDR3 is CASSVAGRTNYGYTF. The CDR3 region has the DNA TGTGCCAGCAGCGTAGCGGGAAGGACTAACTATGGCTACACCTTC.

The chain links TRBV5-4 to TRBJ2-1; 7 bases line up with TRBD1. The germline gives CDR1 SGHNT, CDR2 YYREEE (reference sequence). This CDR3 comprises 16 residues. V lost 3 bases and J lost 0; bases outside the gene matches: 6. The CDR3 loop is CASSSPGQNSYNEQFF. The CDR3 coding sequence is TGTGCCAGCAGCTCACCGGGACAGAACTCCTACAATGAGCAGTTCTTC.

This chain joins TRBV7-2 and TRBJ1-2, with 7 bases identical to TRBD1. The J segment lost 6 bases and the V segment lost 1 base, leaving 8 bases of the junction unmatched. Germline assignment: CDR1 SGHTA and CDR2 FQGNSA. The CDR3 is 15 amino acids. In DNA, the CDR3 is TGTGCCAGCAGCTTAGGGAGACAGGGTGGAGATGGCTACACCTTC. It codes for CASSLGRQGGDGYTF. Complete variable domain (other parts from reference TRBV7-2 and TRBJ1-2): GAGVSQSPSNKVTEKGKDVELRCDPISGHTALYWYRQSLGQGLEFLIYFQGNSAPDKSGLPSDRFSAERTGGSVSTLTIQRTQQEDSAVYLCASSLGRQGGDGYTFGSGTRLTVV.

The chain couples TRBV10-1 to TRBJ1-1; D is ambiguous. The CDR3 length is 13 residues. CDR1 and CDR2 (germline): WNHNN, SYGVQD (reference sequence). Trimming left V 1 base short and J 7 bases short, with 10 bases between. The CDR3 loop is CASSEFGGLEAFF. The CDR3 bases are TGCGCCAGCAGTGAGTTCGGTGGGCTTGAAGCTTTCTTT.

The gene calls are TRBV7-9 and TRBJ1-3, with 7 bases lining up with TRBD1. J lost 6 bases, V lost 2 bases, and 7 bases had no gene match. The CDR3 has 15 amino acids. Germline CDR1 is SEHNR and CDR2 is FQNEAQ (reference sequence). The CDR3 DNA reads TGTGCCAGCAGCTTAAGGACAGGTTCTTTAAACACCATATATTTT. Its translation: CASSLRTGSLNTIYF.

V usage is TRBV5-5 and J usage is TRBJ1-4; weak D call: TRBD1 (6 bases). Germline CDR1 is SGHKS and CDR2 is YYEKEE (reference sequence). Trimming shortened V by 8 bases and J by 0 bases, and 14 bases separated the two germline ends. The CDR3 loop spans 15 amino acids. CDR3 nucleotide sequence: TGTGCCAGTCTTCGGACAGCCGCAACTAATGAAAAACTGTTTTTT. It is translated as CASLRTAATNEKLFF.

This chain connects TRBV19 to TRBJ1-4; a weak D match, TRBD1 (5 bases). Per germline, CDR1 LNHDA and CDR2 SQIVND (reference sequence). V shed 2 bases and J shed 8 bases, with 21 bases lying between them. This CDR3 region has 17 residues. The CDR3 here is CASSIRFLDNRGEKLFF. The CDR3 DNA is TGTGCCAGTAGTATACGTTTCTTGGACAACAGAGGCGAAAAACTGTTTTTT.

The rearrangement links TRBV30 to TRBJ2-3; TRBD2 matches at 9 bases. The V and J ends lost 3 bases and 7 bases, in that order; junction bases with no gene match: 8. Germline V lookup: CDR1 GTSNPN, CDR2 SVGIG (reference sequence). The CDR3 totals 14 residues. The CDR3, as DNA: TGTGCCTGGAGGACCCCAGCGGGGGGAAATACGCAGTATTTT. Translation gives CAWRTPAGGNTQYF.

V and J are TRBV18 and TRBJ1-2; a possible D gene is TRBD1 (5 bases). V lost 2 bases and J lost 3, with 19 bases in between. Germline CDR1 and CDR2: KGHSH and LQKENI. The length of the CDR3 is 17 residues. The CDR3: CASSPDRTPIGDYGYTF. In DNA, the CDR3 is TGTGCCAGCTCACCAGACAGAACACCGATAGGGGACTATGGCTACACCTTC.

The rearrangement uses TRBV7-2 and TRBJ1-6; 7 bases line up with TRBD1. V lost 5 bases and J lost 1; bases outside the gene matches: 2. This CDR3 spans 15 amino acids. Germline assignment: CDR1 SGHTA and CDR2 FQGNSA. The CDR3 coding sequence is TGTGCCAGCAGCCCCAGGGGGTCCTATAATTCACCCCTCCACTTT. Its protein is CASSPRGSYNSPLHF.

This chain joins TRBV25-1 and TRBJ2-1; 8 bases are shared with TRBD1. The CDR3 spans 16 residues. Germline CDR1 MGHDK, CDR2 SYGVNS. J lost 2 bases, V lost 3 bases, and 6 bases had no gene match. The CDR3 coding sequence is TGTGCCAGCAGTGACCCAGGGGGCCTTACCTACAATGAGCAGTTCTTC. It yields the protein CASSDPGGLTYNEQFF.